These T cell receptor beta chains were read from a single sample in a study of identical twins. TCRdb re-derived calls from the 5' RACE reads in MiXCR, one entry per CDR3 protein. This table holds fewer than 500,000 distinct CDR3 sequences, roughly an eighth found once. These data were also filed under a second study, of yellow fever vaccine responses in identical twins.

Sequencing input: CD4+ T cells sorted from blood. All receptors derive from a woman aged 18-30 years in good health. Both conserved end residues are part of each CDR3. Fields, in order: clone size, J gene, V gene, D gene, CDR3 protein, CDR3 DNA. D genes are given only for firm matches. Some rows have no size entry. The others give once, few or many, or a class for an expanded clone.

>NA|TRBJ2-7|TRBV5-1|NA
CASSLRPFYEQYF
TGCGCCAGCAGCTTGCGCCCCTTTTACGAGCAGTACTTC
>NA|TRBJ1-4|TRBV9|NA
CASSVAPRGGEKLFF
TGTGCCAGCAGCGTAGCTCCCAGGGGTGGTGAAAAACTGTTTTTT
>NA|TRBJ1-6|TRBV7-9|NA
CASSEDRDSPLHF
TGTGCCAGCAGCGAGGACAGAGATTCACCCCTCCACTTT
>many|TRBJ2-5|TRBV2|TRBD2
CACPREGRETQYF
TGTGCCTGTCCACGGGAGGGTCGGGAGACCCAGTACTTC
>many|TRBJ1-1|TRBV20-1|TRBD1
CSADRGLRTEAFF
TGCAGTGCTGACAGGGGGCTACGCACTGAAGCTTTCTTT
>NA|TRBJ2-7|TRBV5-6|NA
CASSFQVVGIGGLYEQYF
TGTGCCAGCAGCTTTCAAGTCGTTGGGATAGGAGGATTATACGAGCAGTACTTC
>few|TRBJ2-2|TRBV10-3|NA
CAISESGPLTGELFF
TGTGCCATCAGTGAGTCCGGTCCCCTGACCGGGGAGCTGTTTTTT
>many|TRBJ2-1|TRBV12-3/TRBV12-4|TRBD2
CASSSSGGARSSYNEQFF
TGTGCCAGCAGCTCTAGCGGGGGGGCCAGAAGCTCCTACAATGAGCAGTTCTTC
>few|TRBJ1-4|TRBV27|TRBD1
CASSRDNRGPGEKLFF
TGTGCCAGCAGTCGGGACAACAGGGGACCAGGAGAAAAACTGTTTTTT
>NA|TRBJ2-5|TRBV6-2/TRBV6-3|TRBD2
CASSFGLAGGQETQYF
TGTGCCAGCAGTTTTGGACTAGCGGGAGGGCAAGAGACCCAGTACTTC
>NA|TRBJ2-3|TRBV7-3|TRBD2
CASSHGLAGGNTQYF
TGTGCCAGCAGCCACGGACTAGCGGGGGGTAATACGCAGTATTTT
>NA|TRBJ2-7|TRBV10-3|NA
CAISPGTAYEQYF
TGTGCCATCAGCCCCGGGACGGCCTACGAGCAGTACTTC
>NA|TRBJ2-5|TRBV18|TRBD1
CASSMPRGKETQYF
TGTGCCAGCTCCATGCCCAGGGGGAAGGAGACCCAGTACTTC
>NA|TRBJ1-5|TRBV2|NA
CASSERTPEQPQHF
TGTGCCAGCAGTGAAAGAACCCCAGAACAGCCCCAGCATTTT
>NA|TRBJ2-6|TRBV7-9|NA
CASSLGVGRSGANVLTF
TGTGCCAGCAGCTTAGGGGTGGGGCGCTCTGGGGCCAACGTCCTGACTTTC
>few|TRBJ2-7|TRBV28|NA
CASTPAGGTRYEQYF
TGTGCCAGCACCCCCGCCGGGGGCACGAGGTACGAGCAGTACTTC
>NA|TRBJ2-5|TRBV9|TRBD2
CASSVEAGGETQYF
TGTGCCAGCAGCGTAGAAGCGGGAGGGGAGACCCAGTACTTC
>few|TRBJ1-2|TRBV5-5|NA
CASSQQGGWGYTF
TGTGCCAGCAGCCAGCAGGGAGGGTGGGGCTACACCTTC
>many|TRBJ2-7|TRBV21-1|NA
CASSIQGGPYEQYF
TGTGCCAGCAGCATCCAAGGGGGGCCCTACGAGCAGTACTTC
>NA|TRBJ2-7|TRBV11-2|NA
CASSRAGTYTTYEQYF
TGTGCCAGCAGCAGGGCTGGGACATACACCACCTACGAGCAGTACTTC
>NA|TRBJ2-5|TRBV30|TRBD1
CAWSKRDRGQETQYF
TGTGCCTGGAGCAAAAGGGACAGGGGCCAAGAGACCCAGTACTTC
>NA|TRBJ2-7|TRBV4-2|TRBD2
CASSQGWTSGHEQYF
TGTGCCAGCAGCCAAGGCTGGACTAGCGGACACGAGCAGTACTTC
>NA|TRBJ2-5|TRBV20-1|TRBD2
CSARISGVRETQYF
TGCAGTGCTAGAATTAGCGGGGTCCGGGAGACCCAGTACTTC
>NA|TRBJ2-7|TRBV7-6|NA
CASSPSTFQPYEQYF
TGTGCCAGCAGCCCGTCGACATTCCAGCCCTACGAGCAGTACTTC
>few|TRBJ1-2|TRBV25-1|TRBD1
CASRAGGGGYGYTF
TGTGCCAGCAGGGCAGGGGGCGGGGGCTATGGCTACACCTTC
>few|TRBJ2-3|TRBV5-4|TRBD1
CATYPPRDRGPTDTQYF
TGTGCCACCTACCCCCCGCGGGACAGGGGTCCCACAGATACGCAGTATTTT
>NA|TRBJ2-7|TRBV6-2/TRBV6-3|TRBD2
CASSSGTSGGYEQYF
TGTGCCAGCAGTTCCGGGACTAGCGGGGGCTACGAGCAGTACTTC
>few|TRBJ1-1|TRBV5-1|NA
CASSLDANTEAFF
TGCGCCAGCAGCCTGGACGCGAACACTGAAGCTTTCTTT
>NA|TRBJ1-1|TRBV4-1|NA
CASSQGPFGGRDTEAFF
TGCGCCAGCAGCCAAGGCCCCTTTGGGGGTCGGGACACTGAAGCTTTCTTT
>many|TRBJ2-1|TRBV5-1|TRBD1
CASSYGQGEYNEQFF
TGCGCCAGCAGCTACGGACAGGGAGAATACAATGAGCAGTTCTTC
>few|TRBJ1-4|TRBV28|TRBD1
CASSLTGGLGLFF
TGTGCCAGCAGTTTGACAGGGGGCCTGGGTCTGTTTTTT
>NA|TRBJ1-6|TRBV7-9|TRBD1
CASSLWDRARSPLHF
TGTGCCAGCAGCTTGTGGGACAGGGCACGTTCACCCCTCCACTTT
>few|TRBJ2-4|TRBV7-9|TRBD2
CASSSDWGGHIQYF
TGTGCCAGCAGCTCGGACTGGGGGGGTCACATTCAGTACTTC
>NA|TRBJ1-6|TRBV30|NA
CAWSPQNSPLHF
TGTGCCTGGAGCCCACAGAATTCACCCCTCCACTTT
>few|TRBJ2-1|TRBV7-2|TRBD2
CASSFPGTSGYNEQFF
TGTGCCAGCAGCTTCCCCGGGACTAGCGGCTACAATGAGCAGTTCTTC
>many|TRBJ2-7|TRBV7-9|NA
CASSPLGSQTYEQYF
TGTGCCAGCAGCCCCCTCGGTTCCCAGACCTACGAGCAGTACTTC
>many|TRBJ2-3|TRBV7-9|NA
CASSITDTQYF
TGTGCCAGCAGCATCACAGATACGCAGTATTTT
>NA|TRBJ1-1|TRBV12-3/TRBV12-4|NA
CASNLAGLGTDAFF
TGTGCCAGCAACCTGGCGGGGCTGGGCACTGATGCTTTCTTT
>NA|TRBJ2-2|TRBV5-1|TRBD1
CASSTEQGTGELFF
TGCGCCAGCAGCACCGAACAGGGGACCGGGGAGCTGTTTTTT
>NA|TRBJ2-7|TRBV30|NA
CAWSPPLHSYEQYF
TGTGCCTGGAGCCCCCCCCTGCACAGTTACGAGCAGTACTTC
>few|TRBJ1-1|TRBV18|TRBD1
CASSPTKQGWTEAFF
TGTGCCAGCTCACCTACTAAACAGGGGTGGACTGAAGCTTTCTTT
>NA|TRBJ2-2|TRBV11-3|TRBD2
CASSRGLAGDTGELFF
TGTGCCAGCAGCCGGGGACTAGCGGGAGACACCGGGGAGCTGTTTTTT
>few|TRBJ2-3|TRBV2|NA
CASSEYSTPTDTQYF
TGTGCCAGCAGTGAGTACTCGACTCCCACAGATACGCAGTATTTT
>few|TRBJ1-6|TRBV7-2|TRBD1
CASSSTGSYSPLHF
TGTGCCAGCAGCTCGACAGGGAGCTATTCACCCCTCCACTTT
>many|TRBJ1-3|TRBV12-3/TRBV12-4|NA
CASSLTGNTIYF
TGTGCCAGCAGTTTAACTGGAAACACCATATATTTT
>NA|TRBJ2-6|TRBV7-3|NA
CASSPPRSGDLSGANVLTF
TGTGCCAGCAGCCCACCCAGGTCGGGGGACCTCTCTGGGGCCAACGTCCTGACTTTC
>many|TRBJ2-5|TRBV7-8|NA
CASSPPMGETQYF
TGTGCCAGCAGCCCGCCCATGGGAGAGACCCAGTACTTC
>NA|TRBJ2-7|TRBV6-1|NA
CASSVRRSTYEQYF
TGTGCCAGCAGTGTCCGCAGGAGCACGTACGAGCAGTACTTC
>few|TRBJ1-1|TRBV12-3/TRBV12-4|NA
CASSLVLRLNTEAFF
TGTGCCAGCAGTTTAGTCTTAAGGTTAAACACTGAAGCTTTCTTT
>many|TRBJ2-1|TRBV3-1|NA
CASSRGGNEQFF
TGCGCCAGCAGCCGCGGAGGTAATGAGCAGTTCTTC
>few|TRBJ2-1|TRBV29-1|TRBD2
CSVAGLANTNEQFF
TGCAGCGTTGCGGGACTAGCGAATACCAATGAGCAGTTCTTC
>NA|TRBJ2-1|TRBV19|NA
CASSQGTQRGGEQFF
TGTGCCAGTAGCCAAGGGACCCAACGGGGAGGCGAGCAGTTCTTC
>NA|TRBJ2-2|TRBV12-3/TRBV12-4|TRBD2
CASTSAGVTGELFF
TGTGCCAGCACCTCTGCGGGGGTCACCGGGGAGCTGTTTTTT
>few|TRBJ2-1|TRBV11-3|TRBD2
CASSFSIAGVAGNEQFF
TGTGCCAGCAGCTTTTCTATTGCGGGAGTGGCTGGCAATGAGCAGTTCTTC
>many|TRBJ2-3|TRBV24-1|NA
CATSDPPGDTQYF
TGTGCCACCAGTGATCCGCCGGGGGATACGCAGTATTTT
>many|TRBJ2-1|TRBV3-1|TRBD2
CASNPGTSGANEQFF
TGTGCCAGCAACCCGGGGACTAGCGGGGCCAATGAGCAGTTCTTC
>few|TRBJ2-3|TRBV24-1|TRBD2
CATSDLAGGPDTQYF
TGTGCCACCAGTGACCTAGCGGGAGGACCAGATACGCAGTATTTT
>few|TRBJ2-7|TRBV6-4|TRBD2
CASSPREAGAHEQYF
TGTGCCAGCAGCCCCCGTGAAGCGGGAGCCCACGAGCAGTACTTC
>few|TRBJ1-5|TRBV9|TRBD1
CASSGGTGNNQPQHF
TGTGCCAGCAGCGGAGGGACAGGGAACAATCAGCCCCAGCATTTT
>NA|TRBJ2-2|TRBV29-1|NA
CSVEQGLGTGELFF
TGCAGCGTTGAACAGGGGTTGGGCACCGGGGAGCTGTTTTTT